A single sample gave rise to the 30 T cell receptor beta chains below, sequenced in a study of blood T cell repertoires in COVID-19. Data came from immunoSEQ multiplex PCR; TCRdb stores just in-frame clones and leaves some out. The sample consists of approximately 150,000 clones, 87% of them appearing once. Input material: peripheral blood. The source is a man aged 45-65 years who had recovered from COVID-19.

V is TRBV10-3 and J is TRBJ2-2; D may be TRBD2 (5 bases). This CDR3 contains 14 residues. The ends were cut back, 8 bases at V and 0 bases at J, with 10 bases in the middle. CDR1 and CDR2 (germline): ENHRY, SYGVKD. The DNA for the CDR3 is TGTGCCATCTCAGCGGATCCGAACACCGGGGAGCTGTTTTTT. This codes for CAISADPNTGELFF.

Remarks on this clone: Other DNA sequences in the sample encode the same CDR3. The gene calls are TRBV3-1 (or the pseudogene TRBV3-2) and TRBJ1-2; D unresolved. This CDR3 contains 12 residues. V lost 0 bases to trimming and J lost 7 bases, with 6 bases between them. The V gene's germline CDR1 is LGHDT and CDR2 YNNKEL (reference sequence). CDR3 bases: TGTGCCAGCAGCCAAGACCGAGGTGGCTACACCTTC. Translation: CASSQDRGGYTF.

The chain joins TRBV5-6 to TRBJ1-1; 9 bases match TRBD1. Trimming at V came to 1 base and at J to 5 bases, leaving 9 bases not matched to a gene. Germline loops: CDR1 SGHDT, CDR2 YYEEEE. The CDR3 consists of 16 residues. CDR3 residues: CASSLKSGTGWTEAFF. The CDR3 nucleotides read TGTGCCAGCAGCTTGAAGTCCGGGACAGGGTGGACTGAAGCTTTCTTT.

This chain links TRBV7-9 with TRBJ2-4; D perhaps matches TRBD1 (6 bases). The germline V gene has CDR1 SEHNR and CDR2 FQNEAQ (reference sequence). V was shortened by 1 base and J by 5 bases, with 12 bases between the two germline ends. This CDR3 is built from 15 residues. As DNA, the CDR3 is TGTGCCAGCAGCTTAGGCGGACAGAGTGAAAACATTCAGTACTTC. This sequence encodes CASSLGGQSENIQYF. The full variable domain, with the rest looked up from reference TRBV7-9 and TRBJ2-4, is DTGVSQNPRHKITKRGQNVTFRCDPISEHNRLYWYRQTLGQGPEFLTYFQNEAQLEKSRLLSDRFSAERPKGSFSTLEIQRTEQGDSAMYLCASSLGGQSENIQYFGAGTRLSVL.

The chain couples TRBV7-9 to TRBJ1-4, with 7 bases lining up with TRBD1. The V gene end was trimmed by 0 bases and the J gene end by 5 bases; junction bases not matched to a gene: 9. Germline V lookup: CDR1 SEHNR, CDR2 FQNEAQ (reference sequence). The CDR3 consists of 17 residues. CDR3 in amino acids: CASSLADRVASNEKLFF. DNA of the CDR3: TGTGCCAGCAGCTTAGCCGACAGGGTAGCTTCGAATGAAAAACTGTTTTTT.

This clone was counted only a few times. The V and J genes are TRBV25-1 and TRBJ1-4; a possible D gene is TRBD1 (6 bases). CDR1 MGHDK and CDR2 SYGVNS come from the germline V gene. V was clipped by 6 bases and J by 5 bases, with 10 bases between them. This CDR3 has 13 residues. In nucleotides, the CDR3 is TGTGCCAGCAGACAGGGTGGGAATGAAAAACTGTTTTTT. Residues: CASRQGGNEKLFF.

V gene TRBV29-1 combines with J gene TRBJ1-2, with 9 positions matching TRBD1. The ends lost 4 bases at V and 6 bases at J; junction bases unmatched: 3. This CDR3 region has 12 residues. Germline CDR1 is SQVTM and CDR2 is ANQGSEA. Here the CDR3 reads CSVAGQGHGYTF. CDR3 coding DNA: TGCAGCGTTGCGGGACAGGGCCATGGCTACACCTTC. Combining the CDR3 with reference TRBV29-1 and TRBJ1-2 gives the whole variable domain SAVISQKPSRDICQRGTSLTIQCQVDSQVTMMFWYRQQPGQSLTLIATANQGSEATYESGFVIDKFPISRPNLTFSTLTVSNMSPEDSSIYLCSVAGQGHGYTFGSGTRLTVV.

This chain links TRBV30 with TRBJ2-1; the D is unclear. Per germline, CDR1 GTSNPN and CDR2 SVGIG (reference sequence). This CDR3 contains 12 residues. V lost 5 bases and J 4 bases, leaving 9 bases between the germline ends. The CDR3 DNA sequence: TGTGCCTGGGGACGGGTTTACAATGAGCAGTTCTTC. This codes for CAWGRVYNEQFF. The full variable domain, in which reference TRBV30 and TRBJ2-1 provide the parts outside the CDR3, is SQTIHQWPATLVQPVGSPLSLECTVEGTSNPNLYWYRQAAGRGLQLLFYSVGIGQISSEVPQNLSASRPQDRQFILSSKKLLLSDSGFYLCAWGRVYNEQFFGPGTRLTVL.

The chain recombines TRBV7-2 with TRBJ1-2; maybe TRBD1 (6 bases). Trimming left V 0 bases short and J 3 bases short, with 14 bases between. The CDR3 has 16 residues. The germline CDR1 and CDR2 sequences are SGHTA and FQGNSA. Here the CDR3 reads CASSLAKMGQHYGYTF. In DNA form, the CDR3 reads TGTGCCAGCAGCTTAGCTAAGATGGGACAACACTATGGCTACACCTTC.

This clone was picked up many times. V gene TRBV6-5 combines with J gene TRBJ1-1, with a possible D match to TRBD1 (6 bases). The CDR3 extends over 13 amino acids. The germline gives CDR1 MNHEY, CDR2 SVGAGI. V was trimmed by 2 bases and J by 9 bases, leaving 13 bases between them. Here the CDR3 reads CASSYRQARKAFF. The DNA of the CDR3 is TGTGCCAGCAGTTACAGACAGGCTCGAAAAGCTTTCTTT.

On this clone itself: An end of the junction differs from the germline gene, which may be a read error. CDR3 in amino acids: CASSLDPRDRARF. The CDR3 DNA follows: TGTGCCAGCAGCTTGGACCCCCGGGACAGGGCCCGCTTC. The genes are TRBV7-2 and TRBJ2-7; TRBD1 matches 9 bases. Per the germline V gene, CDR1 is SGHTA and CDR2 is FQGNSA. CDR3 length equals 13 residues. Complete variable domain (other parts from reference TRBV7-2 and TRBJ2-7): GAGVSQSPSNKVTEKGKDVELRCDPISGHTALYWYRQSLGQGLEFLIYFQGNSAPDKSGLPSDRFSAERTGGSVSTLTIQRTQQEDSAVYLCASSLDPRDRARFGPGTRLTVT.

V and J are TRBV7-8 and TRBJ2-7; possibly TRBD1 for D (6 bases). V was clipped by 0 bases and J by 6 bases, with 15 bases between them. The CDR3 sequence is 15 residues long. Germline V lookup: CDR1 SGHVS, CDR2 FQNEAQ. The CDR3 DNA is TGTGCCAGCAGCTTAGCTGGTCAGGGGAGCGGCGAGCAGTACTTC. It is translated as CASSLAGQGSGEQYF.

V gene TRBV5-1 combines with J gene TRBJ1-2; 7 nucleotides align to TRBD1. Germline lookup yields CDR1 SGHRS and CDR2 YFSETQ. This CDR3 has 17 residues. V shed 0 bases, J shed 7 bases, and the junction held 15 bases outside the gene matches. CDR3 sequence reads: CASSLGSRQGESVGYTF. CDR3 bases: TGCGCCAGCAGCTTGGGGTCACGACAGGGAGAATCAGTTGGCTACACCTTC.

CDR3 sequence (DNA): TGTGCCAGCAGTCCCCAGGACAGGGGGCGCGGAAAACTGTTTTTT. This translates into CASSPQDRGRGKLFF. This chain uses TRBV28 with TRBJ1-4; 11 positions match TRBD1. CDR3 size: 15 residues. Germline CDR1 and CDR2: MDHEN and SYDVKM. With V trimmed by 5 bases and J by 10 bases, 9 bases remained unmatched.

Notes on this clone: Other DNA sequences within the sample encode an identical CDR3. This sequence joins TRBV7-2 and TRBJ2-7, with D perhaps matching TRBD2 (5 bases). This CDR3 comprises 13 residues. The germline V gene encodes CDR1 SGHTA and CDR2 FQGNSA. The germline V and J ends were trimmed by 1 base and 3 bases, with 7 bases remaining between them. CDR3 DNA sequence: TGTGCCAGCAGCTTAGGTCGGGACTACGAGCAGTACTTC. Translating it yields CASSLGRDYEQYF.

The genes are TRBV2 and TRBJ2-1, with 8 bases aligning to TRBD2. Germline CDR1 SNHLY, CDR2 FYNNEI. The CDR3 is made up of 15 amino acids. After removal of 1 base from V and 2 bases from J, the junction contained 1 base not matched to a gene. Written as DNA, the CDR3 is TGTGCCAGCAGTGAAGTGCGGGGGGCCTACAATGAGCAGTTCTTC. Translation gives CASSEVRGAYNEQFF.

The rearrangement joins TRBV5-1 to TRBJ2-1, with TRBD2 matching over 11 bases. V was clipped by 2 bases and J by 4 bases; unmatched bases: 5. CDR1 SGHRS and CDR2 YFSETQ come from the germline V gene. This CDR3 comprises 16 residues. The CDR3 sequence: CASSFPTSGGYNEQFF. The CDR3 DNA follows: TGCGCCAGCAGCTTCCCAACTAGCGGGGGTTACAATGAGCAGTTCTTC.

CDR3 residues: CASSRREAGELFF. In nucleotides, the CDR3 is TGTGCCAGCAGCCGCAGGGAAGCCGGGGAGCTGTTTTTT. The V and J genes are TRBV7-6 and TRBJ2-2, with D possibly matching TRBD1 (5 bases). The germline gives CDR1 SGHVS, CDR2 FNYEAQ. V lost 5 bases, J lost 6 bases, and 10 bases lay in between. There are 13 residues in the CDR3.

The chain links TRBV11-2 to TRBJ1-1; a possible D gene is TRBD1 (6 bases). Germline CDR1 reads SGHAT; CDR2 reads FQNNGV. V lost 4 bases and J 8 bases, leaving 14 bases between the germline ends. The CDR3 is 13 amino acids. In DNA form, the CDR3 reads TGTGCCAGCAGCTCTTGGACAGAGGGAGAAGCTTTCTTT. This translates into CASSSWTEGEAFF.

This clone has a single count. J is TRBJ2-7 and V is TRBV6-6; the match to TRBD2 covers 9 bases. CDR1 is MNHNY, CDR2 SVGAGI, per germline (reference sequence). V shed 6 bases, J shed 2 bases, and the junction held 8 bases outside the gene matches. The CDR3 is made up of 15 amino acids. CDR3 DNA sequence: TGTGCCAGCAGCACTGCGACTAGCGGAACCTACGAGCAGTACTTC. Translated: CASSTATSGTYEQYF.

The chain recombines TRBV4-1 with TRBJ2-1; the match to TRBD1 covers 10 bases. Trimming removed 3 bases from V and 5 bases from J; junction bases left unmatched: 10. Germline V gene lookup returns CDR1 MGHRA and CDR2 YSYEKL. CDR3 length: 17 amino acids. CDR3 nucleotides: TGCGCCAGCAGCCACATAACAGGGACAGGGGTAGACAATGAGCAGTTCTTC. Protein product: CASSHITGTGVDNEQFF.

V gene TRBV7-2 combines with J gene TRBJ1-3, with TRBD1 matching over 8 bases. Per germline, CDR1 SGHTA and CDR2 FQGNSA. The J segment lost 3 bases and the V segment lost 6 bases, leaving 7 bases of the junction unmatched. The CDR3 runs 15 residues. The CDR3 sequence: CASRNGQGNGNTIYF. The CDR3 DNA is TGTGCCAGCAGAAACGGACAGGGAAATGGAAACACCATATATTTT.

This clone was observed a few times. V is TRBV3-1 (or the pseudogene TRBV3-2) and J is TRBJ1-2, with TRBD1 identical over 7 bases. The CDR3 consists of 14 residues. V shed 1 base, J shed 2 bases, and the junction held 1 base outside the gene matches. In germline, CDR1 is LGHDT, CDR2 YNNKEL (reference sequence). The CDR3: CASSQGGQNYGYTF. The DNA for the CDR3 is TGTGCCAGCAGCCAAGGGGGACAGAACTATGGCTACACCTTC.

The chain carries TRBV6-4 and TRBJ1-1; D possibly corresponds to TRBD1 (5 bases). This CDR3 region has 14 residues. CDR1 is MRHNA and CDR2 is SNTAGT in the germline V gene. Trimming stripped 7 bases from V and 0 bases from J, with 12 bases between. In DNA form, the CDR3 reads TGTGCCAGCAAGGAGGGGAACCTGAACACTGAAGCTTTCTTT. As protein: CASKEGNLNTEAFF.

V and J are TRBV5-6 and TRBJ2-1; no reliable D call. Germline V gene sequence: CDR1 SGHDT, CDR2 YYEEEE. The CDR3 spans 17 residues. Trimming cost V 1 base and J 2 bases, with 16 bases left between them. The CDR3 protein is CASSLNSFLYPYNEQFF. The DNA for the CDR3 is TGTGCCAGCAGCTTGAATTCCTTTCTATACCCCTACAATGAGCAGTTCTTC.

The V and J genes are TRBV7-9 and TRBJ1-1, with 7 bases identical to TRBD1. This CDR3 is built from 16 residues. V lost 5 bases and J lost 12; bases outside the gene matches: 21. CDR1 is SEHNR and CDR2 is FQNEAQ in the germline V gene (reference sequence). The CDR3, as DNA: TGTGCCAGCAGCCTCCGGGAGGGGGCGTCTTGGGAAGGAACTTTCTTT. Its translation: CASSLREGASWEGTFF.

The rearrangement joins TRBV7-2 to TRBJ2-7, with D maybe TRBD1 (5 bases). Germline lookup yields CDR1 SGHTA and CDR2 FQGNSA. Between the trimmed V and J ends, which lost 5 bases and 2 bases, there was a span of 16 bases. The CDR3 length is 15 residues. The CDR3 spells CASSMIGVPTYEQYF. The DNA of the CDR3 is TGTGCCAGCAGCATGATAGGGGTCCCTACCTACGAGCAGTACTTC.

CDR3 sequence reads: CASSAEPGHYNSPLHF. CDR3 in DNA: TGTGCCAGCAGCGCCGAACCGGGACACTATAATTCACCCCTCCACTTT. The chain uses TRBV5-5 and TRBJ1-6; D perhaps matches TRBD1 (6 bases). The CDR3 is 16 residues long. V gave up 4 bases and J gave up 3 bases, with 14 bases separating them. Per the germline V gene, CDR1 is SGHKS and CDR2 is YYEKEE (reference sequence).

The V and J genes are TRBV19 and TRBJ2-2; D unresolved. The CDR3 runs 14 residues. The germline V and J ends were trimmed by 1 base and 8 bases, with 11 bases remaining between them. Germline V gene sequence: CDR1 LNHDA, CDR2 SQIVND (reference sequence). The CDR3 reads CASSIGGSAGELFF. The DNA for the CDR3 is TGTGCCAGTAGTATAGGAGGCAGCGCTGGGGAGCTGTTTTTT.

The chain couples TRBV9 to TRBJ1-1; D gene uncertain. V was cut by 3 bases and J by 0 bases, with 6 bases left in between. Germline V CDR1 and CDR2: SGDLS, YYNGEE. The CDR3 is 13 residues long. The CDR3 region has the DNA TGTGCCAGCAGCGCAAATCTGAACACTGAAGCTTTCTTT. It specifies CASSANLNTEAFF.